This TCR beta chain was recovered during a study of blood T cell repertoires in COVID-19. Study at large: Acute-phase and convalescent COVID-19 samples originated in the United States, Italy and Spain. Sources were T cells, B-cell-depleted T cells, or PBMCs; the material itself was cDNA or gDNA.

CDR3 length equals 15 residues. Germline V lookup: CDR1 MNHEY, CDR2 SMNVEV (reference sequence). Trimming pared 3 bases from V and 0 bases from J, leaving 9 bases between. As originally analysed: How many nucleated cells were present was estimated from reference gene primer amplification. Using immunoSEQ multiplex PCR, the repertoire was profiled, and TCRdb retains in-frame clones only, with some absent. The DNA gave D and trimming, while V, J and clone size come from that table. Of around 250,000 clones listed, approximately 91% are singletons. The source material was peripheral blood. The source is a woman aged 40-49 years who had recovered from COVID-19. The V gene is TRBV27, the J gene TRBJ1-5; the D gene is possibly TRBD1 (5 bases). This chain's CDR3 is CASSFRGYSNQPQHF. DNA for the CDR3: TGTGCCAGCAGTTTTCGGGGGTATAGCAATCAGCCCCAGCATTTT.